Reported below is one TCR beta chain. Its target is not known. Profiled with immunoSEQ multiplex PCR; TCRdb holds only in-frame clones, not every one. Of 20,000 to 25,000 clones in the sample, more than 75% are singletons; the top ten hold under 5.5%. These data are taken from a study of chemoradiotherapy in HPV16-positive cancers. At the level of the study: Candidate HPV-specific T-cell clones and common TCR motifs came from functional assays in a couple of HPV16-positive patients. Study-level results: HPV-responsive T-cell expansion during chemoradiotherapy was linked to improved recurrence-free survival in HPV16-positive patients. Non-HPV-specific T cells did not expand in tumors during treatment, whereas candidate HPV-specific clones and E7-related motifs did.

V was cut by 4 bases and J by 2 bases, with 12 bases left in between. The germline CDR1 and CDR2 sequences are SQVTM and ANQGSEA. This CDR3 has 13 amino acids. Over chemoradiotherapy, repertoires were sampled more than once. Sample: blood, taken from a patient who underwent chemoradiotherapy. This clonotype originated in a human donor with HPV-associated anogenital cancer. This chain links TRBV29-1 with TRBJ2-7, with D possibly TRBD1 on 6 matching bases. CDR3 sequence reads: CSVAAGTTYEQYF. As DNA, the CDR3 is TGCAGCGTTGCAGCTGGGACAACCTACGAGCAGTACTTC.